These 27 T cell receptor beta chains were sequenced from one sample in a study of glioma-infiltrating T cells after dendritic cell vaccination. Method: immunoSEQ multiplex PCR; TCRdb's copy keeps in-frame clones and lacks some. The sample has just under 85,000 clones; roughly 90% are singletons. The source was blood, collected before dendritic cell vaccination. These receptor sequences come from a human donor with glioblastoma.

The V call is TRBV19, the J call TRBJ1-5, with no clear D. The germline gives CDR1 LNHDA, CDR2 SQIVND (reference sequence). This CDR3 has 15 amino acids. V lost 1 base and J 6 bases, leaving 13 bases between the germline ends. CDR3 DNA sequence: TGTGCCAGTAGTATAGGTCGGGGAGCCGGTCAGCCCCAGCATTTT. Residues: CASSIGRGAGQPQHF.

The chain couples TRBV6-5 to TRBJ2-5, with TRBD1 matching 8 bases. CDR3 length equals 13 residues. Germline CDR1 reads MNHEY; CDR2 reads SVGAGI. J lost 8 bases, V lost 6 bases, and 8 bases had no gene match. Here the CDR3 reads CASSKTGAKTQYF. The CDR3 bases are TGTGCCAGCAGCAAGACAGGGGCCAAAACCCAGTACTTC.

The J gene is TRBJ1-1, the V gene TRBV5-1, with D unresolved. This CDR3 spans 13 amino acids. The V end lost 2 bases, the J end lost 3 bases, and 8 bases lay between the germline ends. Looked up from germline, CDR1 is SGHRS and CDR2 is YFSETQ. The CDR3 DNA reads TGCGCCAGCAGCTTCTTTGAGGACACTGAAGCTTTCTTT. This sequence encodes CASSFFEDTEAFF.

This rearrangement joins TRBV7-9 to TRBJ2-7; D may be TRBD1 (7 bases). Germline loops: CDR1 SEHNR, CDR2 FQNEAQ (reference sequence). Trimming took off 4 bases at V and 2 bases at J, with 12 bases between the two ends. This CDR3 region has 14 residues. CDR3 nucleotides: TGTGCCAGCAGCTACCAGGGGGGACCCTACGAGCAGTACTTC. Amino acid sequence: CASSYQGGPYEQYF.

The gene calls are TRBV6-1 and TRBJ1-6; TRBD1 agrees at 9 bases. V lost 3 bases, J lost 11 bases, and 5 bases stayed unmatched. This CDR3 contains 14 residues. In germline, CDR1 is MNHNS, CDR2 SASEGT. For the CDR3, the DNA is TGTGCCAGCAGTGATGGGACAGGGATCGCACCCCTCCACTTT. The encoded protein is CASSDGTGIAPLHF.

The genes are TRBV30 and TRBJ1-2; TRBD1 might be the D (5 bases). The V end was cut by 0 bases, the J end by 8 bases, with 10 bases between. CDR1 is GTSNPN and CDR2 is SVGIG in the germline V gene (reference sequence). CDR3 length: 12 residues. The CDR3 spells CAWSVPAGGYTF. The CDR3 coding sequence is TGTGCCTGGAGTGTACCCGCAGGGGGCTACACCTTC.

The V and J genes are TRBV9 and TRBJ1-3, with D possibly matching TRBD1 (6 bases). V dropped 0 bases and J dropped 2 bases, with 9 bases sitting between them. Germline CDR1 is SGDLS and CDR2 is YYNGEE. This CDR3 is 15 amino acids long. In DNA form, the CDR3 reads TGTGCCAGCAGCGTAGCGGACAGAGCTGGAAACACCATATATTTT. The encoded protein is CASSVADRAGNTIYF.

The table lists this clone with a count of one. The chain links TRBV7-9 to TRBJ1-2; tentatively, D is TRBD1 (6 bases). Trimming pared 1 base from V and 3 bases from J, leaving 12 bases between. The CDR3 consists of 15 residues. From germline, CDR1 is SEHNR and CDR2 FQNEAQ (reference sequence). This chain's CDR3 is CASSLDGGADYGYTF. As DNA, the CDR3 is TGTGCCAGCAGCTTAGATGGGGGGGCCGACTATGGCTACACCTTC.

The CDR3 region has the DNA TGTGCCAGCAGCGTGCAAGCGGGTATCAATGAGCAGTTCTTC. It is translated as CASSVQAGINEQFF. The chain joins TRBV9 to TRBJ2-1; possible D gene TRBD2, 6 bases. Trimming removed 2 bases from V and 6 bases from J, with 12 bases in between. The CDR3 is made up of 14 amino acids. Germline CDR1 reads SGDLS; CDR2 reads YYNGEE.

The chain links TRBV5-1 to TRBJ2-5, with 8 bases identical to TRBD2. Per the germline V gene, CDR1 is SGHRS and CDR2 is YFSETQ. The V segment lost 1 base and the J segment 5 bases; nucleotides outside the gene matches: 10. This CDR3 has 16 amino acids. CDR3 bases: TGCGCCAGCAGCTTGCTGAGCGGGAGAGAGCAGGAGACCCAGTACTTC. Amino acid sequence: CASSLLSGREQETQYF.

The V call is TRBV19, the J call TRBJ2-1, with no clear D. CDR3 length: 14 amino acids. The germline V gene encodes CDR1 LNHDA and CDR2 SQIVND (reference sequence). V was clipped by 5 bases and J by 2 bases, with 10 bases between them. The CDR3 is CASSGQFAYNEQFF. CDR3 sequence (DNA): TGTGCCAGTAGTGGGCAGTTTGCCTACAATGAGCAGTTCTTC.

The rearrangement uses TRBV4-1 and TRBJ1-4; weak D call: TRBD1 (5 bases). Germline CDR1 MGHRA, CDR2 YSYEKL. V was cut by 1 base and J by 6 bases, with 9 bases left in between. The CDR3 has 14 amino acids. This CDR3 reads CASSQARRDEKLFF. The DNA of the CDR3 is TGCGCCAGCAGCCAAGCTCGCAGGGATGAAAAACTGTTTTTT.

This chain connects TRBV25-1 to TRBJ2-7; the match to TRBD2 covers 10 bases. The CDR3 contains 13 residues. V lost 9 bases to trimming and J lost 7 bases; unmatched junction nucleotides: 9. Germline lookup yields CDR1 MGHDK and CDR2 SYGVNS. CDR3 sequence: CARGSAGGGEQYF. CDR3 in DNA: TGTGCCAGGGGTTCAGCGGGAGGGGGAGAGCAGTACTTC.

The chain has TRBV19 and TRBJ1-2, with 10 positions matching TRBD1. The CDR3 is 15 amino acids. Trimming cost V 5 bases and J 4 bases; bases outside gene matches: 7. CDR1 and CDR2 (germline): LNHDA, SQIVND (reference sequence). CDR3: CASSFDRGRAYGYTF. CDR3 DNA: TGTGCCAGTAGTTTCGACAGGGGGCGCGCCTATGGCTACACCTTC.

A few counts support this clone. This rearrangement joins TRBV10-2 to TRBJ2-1; TRBD2 aligns across 15 bases. The germline CDR1 and CDR2 sequences are WSHSY and SAAADI. Trimming took 5 bases from V and 9 from J; bases not matched to a gene: 5. The CDR3 has 15 amino acids. The CDR3 spells CASSSGTSGRFEQFF. As DNA, the CDR3 is TGCGCCAGCAGTTCCGGGACTAGCGGGAGGTTTGAGCAGTTCTTC.

The chain couples TRBV4-2 to TRBJ2-5; D is possibly TRBD1 (5 bases). The J call may be incorrect, as the DNA end agrees better with TRBJ2-7. In germline, CDR1 is LGHNA, CDR2 YNFKEQ. This CDR3 contains 15 residues. The CDR3 here is CASSQVQGSSYEQYF. The CDR3 DNA sequence: TGTGCCAGCAGCCAAGTGCAGGGCTCATCCTACGAGCAGTACTTC.

The rearrangement links TRBV10-3 to TRBJ2-1; TRBD2 matches 7 bases. Germline assignment: CDR1 ENHRY and CDR2 SYGVKD. This CDR3 is 13 amino acids long. Germline trimming cut 5 bases from V and 7 bases from J; bases unmatched to any gene: 5. Here the CDR3 DNA reads TGTGCCATCAGTAGCGGGGCAGATAATGAGCAGTTCTTC. Amino acids: CAISSGADNEQFF.

CDR3 amino acids: CASSSGTSGSGEQYF. The CDR3 coding sequence is TGTGCCAGCAGCTCCGGGACTAGCGGGAGTGGGGAGCAGTACTTC. The rearrangement links TRBV5-5 to TRBJ2-7, with 14 nucleotides matching TRBD2. Germline CDR1 and CDR2: SGHKS and YYEKEE (reference sequence). Trimming cost V 3 bases and J 7 bases; bases outside gene matches: 6. This CDR3 spans 15 amino acids.

The gene calls are TRBV6-1 and TRBJ1-5, with TRBD1 as a possible D gene (5 bases). CDR1 is MNHNS and CDR2 is SASEGT in the germline V gene. The germline V and J ends were trimmed by 10 bases and 5 bases, with 15 bases remaining between them. The CDR3 extends over 13 amino acids. The CDR3 spells CATFLTGDQPQHF. In DNA, the CDR3 is TGTGCCACCTTCCTTACGGGGGATCAGCCCCAGCATTTT.

V usage is TRBV29-1 and J usage is TRBJ2-3; 7 nucleotides agree with TRBD1. CDR1 SQVTM and CDR2 ANQGSEA come from the germline V gene. This CDR3 is built from 14 residues. The trim removed 4 bases at V and 4 bases at J, leaving 8 bases unmatched. Here the CDR3 reads CSVVDSGTADTQYF. The CDR3 nucleotides are TGCAGCGTTGTCGACTCCGGGACAGCAGATACGCAGTATTTT.

This rearrangement joins TRBV11-2 to TRBJ2-1, with 7 bases lining up with TRBD2. The CDR3 runs to 16 residues. Germline values: CDR1 SGHAT, CDR2 FQNNGV. Germline trimming cut 4 bases from V and 2 bases from J; bases unmatched to any gene: 8. CDR3 loop: CASSSRSGAAYNEQFF. The CDR3 DNA is TGTGCCAGCAGCTCCCGCAGCGGGGCCGCCTACAATGAGCAGTTCTTC. The entire variable domain, with the rest obtained from reference TRBV11-2 and TRBJ2-1, is as follows: EAGVAQSPRYKIIEKRQSVAFWCNPISGHATLYWYQQILGQGPKLLIQFQNNGVVDDSQLPKDRFSAERLKGVDSTLKIQPAKLEDSAVYLCASSSRSGAAYNEQFFGPGTRLTVL.

This rearrangement joins TRBV4-1 to TRBJ2-3, with 7 bases identical to TRBD2. Germline V CDR1 and CDR2: MGHRA, YSYEKL. This CDR3 has 16 amino acids. V lost 1 base, J lost 1 base, and 5 bases stayed unmatched. The CDR3 protein is CASSQGTGGGTDTQYF. CDR3 DNA sequence: TGCGCCAGCAGCCAAGGCACTGGGGGGGGCACAGATACGCAGTATTTT.

This chain links TRBV6-1 with TRBJ1-5; 8 bases map to TRBD1. The junction had 2 bases not matched to a gene; V was cut back by 7 bases and J by 3 bases. The CDR3 is 13 amino acids. Per germline, CDR1 MNHNS and CDR2 SASEGT. CDR3 in DNA: TGTGCCAGCAAGGGACAGGCCAATCAGCCCCAGCATTTT. Its translation: CASKGQANQPQHF.

The gene calls are TRBV30 and TRBJ1-1; 7 nucleotides line up with TRBD1. Germline CDR1 and CDR2: GTSNPN and SVGIG (reference sequence). The CDR3 runs to 13 residues. Unmatched junction bases numbered 5, after V lost 3 bases and J lost 4 bases. Here the CDR3 reads CAWRQGEVTEAFF. The CDR3 DNA sequence: TGTGCCTGGAGGCAGGGGGAAGTCACTGAAGCTTTCTTT. The full variable domain, rest sourced from reference TRBV30 and TRBJ1-1, is SQTIHQWPATLVQPVGSPLSLECTVEGTSNPNLYWYRQAAGRGLQLLFYSVGIGQISSEVPQNLSASRPQDRQFILSSKKLLLSDSGFYLCAWRQGEVTEAFFGQGTRLTVV.

The rearrangement uses TRBV5-4 and TRBJ2-5; 7 nucleotides line up with TRBD2. The length of the CDR3 is 13 residues. The V segment lost 5 bases and the J segment 4 bases; nucleotides outside the gene matches: 5. CDR1 and CDR2 (germline): SGHNT, YYREEE (reference sequence). The CDR3 DNA is TGTGCCAGCAGGCGGGAGTTGGTAGAGACCCAGTACTTC. Its protein is CASRRELVETQYF.

The rearrangement links TRBV11-3 to TRBJ2-7; 10 nucleotides match TRBD2. With 4 bases clipped from V and 3 bases from J, the junction kept 6 bases outside the gene matches. This CDR3 spans 15 amino acids. Germline-derived CDR1 and CDR2 are SGHNT and YENEEA. CDR3 region: CASSWTSGGGYEQYF. In nucleotides, the CDR3 is TGTGCCAGCAGCTGGACTAGCGGTGGGGGCTACGAGCAGTACTTC.

The chain recombines TRBV10-3 with TRBJ2-7; D not resolved. Germline V gene data show CDR1 as ENHRY and CDR2 as SYGVKD. The CDR3 consists of 12 residues. Deletions cut 7 bases from V and 4 bases from J, with 11 bases between. The CDR3 spells CAINSTVYEQYF. The CDR3 nucleotides are TGTGCCATCAACAGCACCGTGTACGAGCAGTACTTC.